This T cell receptor beta chain comes out of a study of glioma-infiltrating T cells after dendritic cell vaccination. The overall study: Dendritic cell vaccination trial patients had either newly diagnosed or recurrent glioblastoma. Whole-study findings and limits: Patients with more pretreatment TILs had longer time to progression and survival.

Time point specified: after dendritic cell vaccination, including at tumor progression/relapse. The immunoSEQ assay amplified TCRB CDR3 from up to 2 ug DNA. The method was immunoSEQ multiplex PCR; TCRdb's version includes in-frame clones alone and lacks a portion of them. The sample consists of about 110,000 clones, roughly 89% of them appearing once. Note on this clone: The antigen remains undetermined.

This TCR was recovered from a human donor with glioblastoma. This specimen was blood, taken after dendritic cell vaccination.

CDR3 nucleotide sequence: TGTGCCAGCATGAGGGACACCGGGGAGCTGTTTTTT. This gives the protein CASMRDTGELFF. The J gene is TRBJ2-2, the V gene TRBV6-1, with D maybe TRBD2 (5 bases). The CDR3 sequence is 12 residues long. Trimming took off 7 bases at V and 3 bases at J, with 6 bases between the two ends. Germline V gives CDR1 MNHNS, CDR2 SASEGT.